Shown below are 32 T cell receptor beta chains from a single sample sequenced in a study of low-dose radiotherapy and immunotherapy resistance in tumors. TRAV- and TRBV-specific primers were used for first-strand cDNA, which covered alpha and beta chains. A constant-region primer paired with the V-primer adapter amplified TCRs over about 19 PCR cycles. Each CDR3 protein gets one entry after TCRdb re-called the reads with MiXCR. The sample consists of under 35,000 distinct CDR3 sequences, approximately 49% of them appearing once. The time point: after trial treatment. Treatment here: LDRT plus nivolumab, ipilimumab, low-dose cyclophosphamide and aspirin (RACIN trial). Source: PBMCs, taken after low-dose radiotherapy plus immunotherapy. The receptors originated from a male donor with gallbladder cancer.

By share, this clonotype counts as medium-sized. One junction end does not reproduce the germline sequence, and a read error may be involved. This chain joins TRBV5-8 and TRBJ1-1; possibly TRBD1 for D (6 bases). The CDR3 contains 14 residues. The germline gives CDR1 SGHTS, CDR2 YDEGEE. CDR3 protein: CASRSGGQVAEAFF. The DNA for the CDR3 is TGCGCCAGCAGGAGTGGGGGGCAAGTCGCTGAAGCTTTCTTT. The complete variable domain, with remaining parts taken from reference TRBV5-8 and TRBJ1-1, reads EAGVTQSPTHLIKTRGQQATLRCSPISGHTSVYWYQQALGLGLQFLLWYDEGEERNRGNFPPRFSGRQFPNYSSELNVNALELEDSALYLCASRSGGQVAEAFFGQGTRLTVV.

The chain couples TRBV4-3 to TRBJ2-7; possible D gene TRBD2, 6 bases. The V gene's germline CDR1 is LGHNA and CDR2 YSLEER. With 0 bases removed from V and 2 bases from J, the gap between germline ends came to 14 bases. CDR3 length: 16 amino acids. The DNA of the CDR3 is TGCGCCAGCAGCCAAGATCTTGCTAGCGTAACCTACGAGCAGTACTTC. Protein product: CASSQDLASVTYEQYF.

This clonotype came up many times. This chain connects TRBV2 to TRBJ1-1; 9 bases agree with TRBD1. The germline V gene has CDR1 SNHLY and CDR2 FYNNEI. Trimming at V came to 8 bases and at J to 4 bases, leaving 8 bases not matched to a gene. The CDR3 is made up of 14 amino acids. The CDR3 loop reads CASRDRALFTEAFF. The CDR3 DNA is TGTGCCAGCCGGGACAGGGCTTTGTTCACTGAAGCTTTCTTT.

The rearrangement uses TRBV5-4 and TRBJ2-7; D uncertain. CDR1 and CDR2 (germline): SGHNT, YYREEE (reference sequence). The CDR3 spans 13 residues. Trimming left V 2 bases short and J 4 bases short, with 10 bases between. The CDR3 reads CASSLPAEYEQYF. In DNA, the CDR3 is TGTGCCAGCAGCTTACCAGCCGAGTACGAGCAGTACTTC.

This chain uses TRBV5-1 with TRBJ2-3; D call uncertain. Trimming took 0 bases from V and 3 from J, leaving 5 bases between them. Germline V gene lookup returns CDR1 SGHRS and CDR2 YFSETQ. The length of the CDR3 is 13 residues. DNA for the CDR3: TGCGCCAGCAGCTTGGATGGTACAGATACGCAGTATTTT. Protein product: CASSLDGTDTQYF. Based on the CDR3 plus reference TRBV5-1 and TRBJ2-3, the full variable domain is KAGVTQTPRYLIKTRGQQVTLSCSPISGHRSVSWYQQTPGQGLQFLFEYFSETQRNKGNFPGRFSGRQFSNSRSEMNVSTLELGDSALYLCASSLDGTDTQYFGPGTRLTVL.

The chain carries TRBV24-1 and TRBJ1-5; D may be TRBD1 (6 bases). This CDR3 contains 15 residues. Germline CDR1 KGHDR, CDR2 SFDVKD. V lost 2 bases and J lost 4, with 11 bases in between. The CDR3 bases are TGTGCCACCAGTGATTCAAGGGGGAGGAATCAGCCCCAGCATTTT. Residues: CATSDSRGRNQPQHF.

This clonotype showed up many times. The chain links TRBV13 to TRBJ1-3; 7 bases agree with TRBD1. CDR1 and CDR2 from the germline V gene are PRHDT and FYEKMQ (reference sequence). This CDR3 comprises 15 residues. V trimming: 4 bases; J trimming: 0 bases; junction bases outside the gene matches: 3. CDR3 DNA: TGTGCCAGCAGCTCAGGGGGGGACTCTGGAAACACCATATATTTT. Its protein product is CASSSGGDSGNTIYF.

The chain couples TRBV15 to TRBJ2-3, with 14 bases identical to TRBD2. V lost 3 bases and J lost 4; bases outside the gene matches: 12. Germline CDR1 LNHNV, CDR2 YYDKDF (reference sequence). The CDR3 is 19 residues long. CDR3 protein: CATSRGLAGDLFSPDTQYF. In DNA, the CDR3 is TGTGCCACCAGCAGGGGACTAGCGGGAGATCTCTTTAGCCCAGATACGCAGTATTTT.

The chain uses TRBV12-3 or TRBV12-4 and TRBJ2-7; 8 nucleotides match TRBD2. V lost 3 bases to trimming and J lost 0 bases; unmatched junction nucleotides: 7. The CDR3 contains 16 residues. CDR3 protein: CASSFWTSRSSYEQYF. The CDR3 coding sequence is TGTGCCAGCAGTTTTTGGACTAGCAGGAGCTCCTACGAGCAGTACTTC.

Worth noting for this clonotype: A far more abundant clone sits one base away, making this likely a read error. This chain joins TRBV13 and TRBJ2-1; tentatively, D is TRBD1 (6 bases). The CDR3 is 15 amino acids. The germline V and J ends were trimmed by 8 bases and 6 bases, with 20 bases remaining between them. The V gene's germline CDR1 is PRHDT and CDR2 FYEKMQ (reference sequence). CDR3 residues: CASAPRQGYGNEQFF. DNA for the CDR3: TGTGCCAGCGCCCCCCGGCAGGGGTACGGCAATGAGCAGTTCTTC.

This clonotype showed up many times. This chain joins TRBV3-1 and TRBJ2-1, with 9 nucleotides matching TRBD1. With 2 bases clipped from V and 7 bases from J, the junction kept 9 bases outside the gene matches. The CDR3 totals 16 residues. CDR1 is LGHDT and CDR2 is YNNKEL in the germline V gene (reference sequence). The CDR3 sequence is CASSQPGQGEGNEQFF. The CDR3 DNA reads as TGTGCCAGCAGCCAACCGGGACAGGGTGAGGGGAATGAGCAGTTCTTC.

This clonotype is a singleton in its sample. With a far larger clone one base away, a read error is the likely cause. The rearrangement joins TRBV5-8 to TRBJ2-1; D remains ambiguous. The germline CDR1 and CDR2 sequences are SGHTS and YDEGEE. Deletions cut 6 bases from V and 8 bases from J, with 12 bases between. The length of the CDR3 is 12 residues. CDR3 residues: CASTHRVDEQFF. CDR3 sequence (DNA): TGTGCCAGCACCCATCGCGTCGATGAGCAGTTCTTC.

The chain recombines TRBV28 with TRBJ2-5; no clear D. This CDR3 is 13 amino acids long. Germline CDR1 and CDR2: MDHEN and SYDVKM. The V gene lost 4 bases and the J gene lost 3 bases, with 9 bases spanning the gap. CDR3 protein: CASSSPEEETQYF. For the CDR3, the DNA is TGTGCCAGCAGTTCCCCCGAGGAAGAGACCCAGTACTTC.

This chain uses TRBV18 with TRBJ2-7; 8 positions agree with TRBD1. The V segment lost 6 bases and the J segment 2 bases; nucleotides outside the gene matches: 6. Looked up from germline, CDR1 is KGHSH and CDR2 is LQKENI. The CDR3 consists of 14 residues. The CDR3 DNA sequence: TGTGCCAGCTCGGAGGGACAGGTACCCTACGAGCAGTACTTC. Residues: CASSEGQVPYEQYF.

The J gene is TRBJ1-6, the V gene TRBV12-3 or TRBV12-4; D is unclear. This CDR3 has 13 amino acids. The V and J ends lost 6 bases and 7 bases respectively, with 10 bases between them. In DNA form, the CDR3 reads TGTGCCAGCAGCCTAAACAAGAATTCACCCCTCCACTTT. Protein: CASSLNKNSPLHF.

This clonotype was recorded at least ten times. V is TRBV24-1 and J is TRBJ2-5; D remains ambiguous. The germline gives CDR1 KGHDR, CDR2 SFDVKD. With 7 bases removed from V and 1 base from J, the gap between germline ends came to 12 bases. The length of the CDR3 is 14 residues. In DNA, the CDR3 is TGTGCCACCAGCCGCCCACCGCCCCAAGAGACCCAGTACTTC. Protein sequence: CATSRPPPQETQYF.

This clonotype came up many times. The V call is TRBV19, the J call TRBJ2-6; TRBD2 matches 12 bases. After removal of 8 bases from V and 3 bases from J, the junction contained 14 bases not matched to a gene. This CDR3 contains 19 residues. CDR1 and CDR2 (germline): LNHDA, SQIVND (reference sequence). This CDR3 reads CASQSASASGRDGANVLTF. In DNA, the CDR3 is TGTGCCAGTCAATCCGCGTCGGCTAGCGGGAGGGATGGGGCCAACGTCCTGACTTTC. Based on the CDR3 plus reference TRBV19 and TRBJ2-6, the full variable domain is DGGITQSPKYLFRKEGQNVTLSCEQNLNHDAMYWYRQDPGQGLRLIYYSQIVNDFQKGDIAEGYSVSREKKESFPLTVTSAQKNPTAFYLCASQSASASGRDGANVLTFGAGSRLTVL.

The rearrangement uses TRBV7-2 and TRBJ1-5; the match to TRBD1 covers 7 bases. The CDR3 loop spans 18 amino acids. Germline CDR1 reads SGHTA; CDR2 reads FQGNSA. V shed 1 base, J shed 3 bases, and the junction held 12 bases outside the gene matches. CDR3 nucleotides: TGTGCCAGCAGCTTAGAGCATAGCTGGGACAGACCCAATCAGCCCCAGCATTTT. Protein sequence: CASSLEHSWDRPNQPQHF.

This clonotype came up many times. V and J are TRBV20-1 and TRBJ2-1; D possibly corresponds to TRBD2 (5 bases). This CDR3 contains 15 residues. V lost 7 bases to trimming and J lost 3 bases, with 19 bases between them. Germline V CDR1 and CDR2: DFQATT, SNEGSKA (reference sequence). DNA for the CDR3: TGCAGTGTGGGATCCGGACCCGGGGACTACAATGAGCAGTTCTTC. Its protein is CSVGSGPGDYNEQFF.

The CDR3 DNA follows: TGTGCCAGCAGCGCGGCCACAGGGAGCAGTGAAAAACTGTTTTTT. Amino acids: CASSAATGSSEKLFF. The genes are TRBV5-6 and TRBJ1-4, with a weak D call TRBD1 (6 bases). V lost 4 bases, J lost 7 bases, and 17 bases lay in between. From germline, CDR1 is SGHDT and CDR2 YYEEEE. The CDR3 totals 15 residues. Full variable domain (remainder filled in from reference TRBV5-6 and TRBJ1-4): DAGVTQSPTHLIKTRGQQVTLRCSPKSGHDTVSWYQQALGQGPQFIFQYYEEEERQRGNFPDRFSGHQFPNYSSELNVNALLLGDSALYLCASSAATGSSEKLFFGSGTQLSVL.

By proportion, this clonotype is medium-sized (0.01 to 0.1%). The chain joins TRBV29-1 to TRBJ2-1; TRBD2 matches 10 bases. CDR3 length: 13 residues. With 3 bases clipped from V and 16 bases from J, the junction kept 12 bases outside the gene matches. Germline assignment: CDR1 SQVTM and CDR2 ANQGSEA. CDR3: CSVEPGTSVGSFF. The CDR3 nucleotides are TGCAGCGTTGAGCCCGGGACTAGCGTCGGTTCCTTCTTC.

This chain joins TRBV11-2 and TRBJ2-5; TRBD2 matches at 9 bases. J lost 5 bases, V lost 0 bases, and 10 bases had no gene match. The CDR3 is 17 residues long. Germline values: CDR1 SGHAT, CDR2 FQNNGV. DNA for the CDR3: TGTGCCAGCAGCTTAGAGTTGGCGGGGGGGCAGGCGGAGACCCAGTACTTC. Protein product: CASSLELAGGQAETQYF.

This clonotype was detected many times. The gene calls are TRBV27 and TRBJ2-4; possibly TRBD1 or TRBD2 for D (5 bases each). Germline CDR1 is MNHEY and CDR2 is SMNVEV (reference sequence). Deletions cut 2 bases from V and 0 bases from J, with 32 bases between. This CDR3 is 23 amino acids long. The CDR3 here is CASSLEQYVRYALGPIAKNIQYF. The CDR3 nucleotides are TGTGCCAGCAGTTTAGAACAGTACGTTCGGTACGCACTGGGACCCATAGCCAAAAACATTCAGTACTTC.

This clonotype turned up a few times. The chain employs TRBV20-1 and TRBJ1-5; 7 nucleotides align to TRBD1. The germline CDR1 and CDR2 sequences are DFQATT and SNEGSKA (reference sequence). V was pared by 3 bases and J by 5 bases, with 13 bases of the junction left unmatched. This CDR3 contains 16 residues. This chain's CDR3 is CSASLSLTGAYQPQHF. The CDR3 region has the DNA TGCAGTGCTAGTTTATCCCTAACAGGGGCGTATCAGCCCCAGCATTTT.

The count of this clonotype is one. V is TRBV7-8 and J is TRBJ1-2; no firm D call. The CDR3 spans 15 residues. V was clipped by 5 bases and J by 2 bases, with 15 bases between them. The germline gives CDR1 SGHVS, CDR2 FQNEAQ. In nucleotides, the CDR3 is TGTGCCAGCAGCCCCCGGCCCAGTGGGAACTATGGCTACACCTTC. Protein sequence: CASSPRPSGNYGYTF. The full variable domain, in which reference TRBV7-8 and TRBJ1-2 provide the parts outside the CDR3, is GAGVSQSPRYKVAKRGQDVALRCDPISGHVSLFWYQQALGQGPEFLTYFQNEAQLDKSGLPSDRFFAERPEGSVSTLKIQRTQQEDSAVYLCASSPRPSGNYGYTFGSGTRLTVV.

This clonotype has more than one count but fewer than ten. The chain is built from TRBV3-1 and TRBJ2-2; 9 nucleotides align to TRBD2. The germline CDR1 and CDR2 sequences are LGHDT and YNNKEL (reference sequence). With 3 bases clipped from V and 5 bases from J, the junction kept 4 bases outside the gene matches. The CDR3 runs to 15 residues. Here the CDR3 DNA reads TGTGCCAGCAGCCAGGGTCTAGCGGGGACCGGGGAGCTGTTTTTT. Its translation is CASSQGLAGTGELFF. Based on the CDR3 plus reference TRBV3-1 and TRBJ2-2, the full variable domain is DTAVSQTPKYLVTQMGNDKSIKCEQNLGHDTMYWYKQDSKKFLKIMFSYNNKELIINETVPNRFSPKSPDKAHLNLHINSLELGDSAVYFCASSQGLAGTGELFFGEGSRLTVL.

In its sample, this clonotype is medium-sized (0.01 to 0.1%). V and J are TRBV28 and TRBJ2-5; TRBD2 might be the D (5 bases). The CDR3 has 15 residues. Germline V lookup: CDR1 MDHEN, CDR2 SYDVKM. Between the trimmed V and J ends, which lost 3 bases and 8 bases, there was a span of 19 bases. CDR3 coding DNA: TGTGCCAGCAGTTTGGCGAATTCGCTAGCAAGAACCCAGTACTTC. It codes for CASSLANSLARTQYF.

In regard to this clonotype: This likely traces to a read error, being one base from a far larger clone. The rearrangement joins TRBV7-2 to TRBJ2-7; D might be TRBD1 (7 bases). Trimming took 5 bases from V and 7 from J, leaving 12 bases between them. This CDR3 has 12 residues. Per the germline V gene, CDR1 is SGHTA and CDR2 is FQGNSA. DNA for the CDR3: TGTGCCAGCAGCGGCAGGGGGGCGGAGCAGTACTTC. Its translation is CASSGRGAEQYF.

This clonotype was seen many times. The V call is TRBV19, the J call TRBJ2-3, with TRBD2 as a possible D gene (6 bases). V was cut by 4 bases and J by 1 base, with 12 bases left in between. The CDR3 consists of 15 residues. Looked up from germline, CDR1 is LNHDA and CDR2 is SQIVND (reference sequence). The CDR3 DNA is TGTGCCAGTAGTACAACCGGGGGTGGCACAGATACGCAGTATTTT. Translated: CASSTTGGGTDTQYF. The complete variable domain, with remaining parts taken from reference TRBV19 and TRBJ2-3, reads DGGITQSPKYLFRKEGQNVTLSCEQNLNHDAMYWYRQDPGQGLRLIYYSQIVNDFQKGDIAEGYSVSREKKESFPLTVTSAQKNPTAFYLCASSTTGGGTDTQYFGPGTRLTVL.

V gene TRBV5-1 combines with J gene TRBJ1-1; 8 positions match TRBD1. The V gene's germline CDR1 is SGHRS and CDR2 YFSETQ. Trimming took 0 bases from V and 4 from J; bases not matched to a gene: 8. The CDR3 loop spans 16 amino acids. Here the CDR3 reads CASSLDGQGASTEAFF. The CDR3 nucleotides read TGCGCCAGCAGCTTGGACGGGCAGGGGGCATCCACTGAAGCTTTCTTT.

Comment on this clonotype: This likely stems from a read error, as it lies one base from a far larger clone. The gene calls are TRBV7-9 and TRBJ2-1; 7 bases are shared with TRBD2. In germline, CDR1 is SEHNR, CDR2 FQNEAQ (reference sequence). V shed 4 bases and J 10 bases; nucleotides not matched to a gene: 4. The CDR3 extends over 12 amino acids. The CDR3 region is CASSSGLHEQFF. CDR3 bases: TGTGCCAGCAGCTCGGGACTACACGAGCAGTTCTTC.

This clonotype rates as medium-sized. V gene TRBV7-9 combines with J gene TRBJ2-7, with 13 bases identical to TRBD2. CDR1 is SEHNR, CDR2 FQNEAQ, per germline (reference sequence). The CDR3 runs 12 residues. With V trimmed by 3 bases and J by 13 bases, 3 bases remained unmatched. Here the CDR3 reads CASSFGLAGEYF. CDR3 nucleotides: TGTGCCAGCAGCTTCGGACTAGCGGGAGAATACTTC.